The 32 T cell receptor beta chains presented below share a single source sample, sequenced in a study of T cell responses to AZD1222 COVID-19 vaccine. Profiled with immunoSEQ multiplex PCR; TCRdb holds only in-frame clones, not every one. The repertoire has around 110,000 clones, around 93% of them found once; the top ten carry 8.5% to 10%. Material: peripheral blood, obtained 28 days after the second AZD1222 dose. The receptors derive from an adult who received the AZD1222 COVID-19 vaccine.

The chain uses TRBV10-3 and TRBJ2-1; no clear D. With 3 bases removed from V and 10 bases from J, the gap between germline ends came to 10 bases. The CDR3 sequence is 12 residues long. The germline gives CDR1 ENHRY, CDR2 SYGVKD. CDR3 nucleotides: TGTGCCATCAGTGATTGGTCACGAGAGCAGTTCTTC. It yields the protein CAISDWSREQFF.

V and J are TRBV27 and TRBJ1-5; the match to TRBD1 covers 10 bases. With 4 bases clipped from V and 7 bases from J, the junction kept 4 bases outside the gene matches. Germline V gene sequence: CDR1 MNHEY, CDR2 SMNVEV (reference sequence). This CDR3 comprises 14 residues. The CDR3 here is CASSSTGGGQPQHF. For the CDR3, the DNA is TGTGCCAGCAGTTCGACAGGGGGCGGCCAGCCCCAGCATTTT.

As to this clone: Sequence at one end of the junction differs from germline and may be a read error. The chain carries TRBV10-3 and TRBJ2-1, with 7 bases matching TRBD2. This CDR3 is built from 17 residues. Germline CDR1 reads ENHRY; CDR2 reads SYGVKD. CDR3 protein: CAIKRDSLLRGYDEQFF. For the CDR3, the DNA is TGTGCCATCAAGCGGGACTCACTACTACGGGGCTACGATGAGCAGTTCTTC.

The CDR3 DNA is TGTGCCTCCTCTAGCGGGGCCCGCACAGATACGCAGTATTTT. Amino acid sequence: CASSSGARTDTQYF. V gene TRBV30 combines with J gene TRBJ2-3; 9 bases line up with TRBD2. This CDR3 comprises 14 residues. Germline loops: CDR1 GTSNPN, CDR2 SVGIG (reference sequence). V was clipped by 7 bases and J by 1 base; unmatched bases: 6.

This clone was detected only once. This sequence joins TRBV27 and TRBJ2-3; no clear D gene. Trimming removed 2 bases from V and 6 bases from J, with 9 bases in between. Germline assignment: CDR1 MNHEY and CDR2 SMNVEV (reference sequence). The CDR3 consists of 13 residues. The CDR3 DNA sequence: TGTGCCAGCAGTTTAACGATCCCGGATACGCAGTATTTT. Amino acids: CASSLTIPDTQYF.

This clone was counted a few times. The same CDR3 is also encoded by other DNA sequences in this sample. The chain links TRBV5-1 to TRBJ1-1, with a weak D call TRBD1 (5 bases). V was clipped by 4 bases and J by 1 base, with 8 bases between them. Germline values: CDR1 SGHRS, CDR2 YFSETQ. CDR3 length: 13 amino acids. CDR3 DNA: TGCGCCAGCAGCCTTCAGGGGAACACTGAAGCTTTCTTT. Translating gives CASSLQGNTEAFF.

The chain carries TRBV6-4 and TRBJ2-2; 8 bases line up with TRBD2. Germline V lookup: CDR1 MRHNA, CDR2 SNTAGT. J lost 5 bases, V lost 2 bases, and 4 bases had no gene match. This CDR3 comprises 15 residues. Here the CDR3 reads CASSDEAGGTGELFF. The CDR3 region has the DNA TGTGCCAGCAGTGACGAGGCGGGGGGTACCGGGGAGCTGTTTTTT.

The gene calls are TRBV19 and TRBJ1-1; TRBD1 is a possible D gene (6 bases). Trimming removed 5 bases at V and 6 bases at J, with 13 bases between. The germline CDR1 and CDR2 sequences are LNHDA and SQIVND (reference sequence). CDR3 length: 13 amino acids. CDR3 loop: CASSRGAESEAFF. CDR3 DNA: TGTGCCAGTAGTCGGGGGGCTGAATCTGAAGCTTTCTTT.

The chain employs TRBV7-2 and TRBJ2-1; 11 nucleotides line up with TRBD1. The CDR3 has 15 amino acids. The germline V gene has CDR1 SGHTA and CDR2 FQGNSA. V was clipped by 1 base and J by 9 bases; unmatched bases: 5. This CDR3 is CASSLGRGQGVEQFF. Here the CDR3 DNA reads TGTGCCAGCAGCTTAGGGAGGGGACAGGGGGTTGAGCAGTTCTTC.

The rearrangement uses TRBV4-1 and TRBJ1-1; tentatively, D is TRBD1 (5 bases). Germline CDR1 and CDR2: MGHRA and YSYEKL. Trimming removed 4 bases at V and 6 bases at J, with 18 bases between. CDR3 length: 15 amino acids. CDR3 nucleotides: TGCGCCAGCAGCCCCAACTCCTGGGGGTCCCCTGAAGCTTTCTTT. It specifies CASSPNSWGSPEAFF.

This clone was seen more than once but under ten times. The rearrangement joins TRBV9 to TRBJ1-1; 8 nucleotides match TRBD1. With 0 bases clipped from V and 2 bases from J, the junction kept 9 bases outside the gene matches. Looked up from germline, CDR1 is SGDLS and CDR2 is YYNGEE. The CDR3 runs 17 residues. CDR3 loop: CASSVGSGGLLNTEAFF. As DNA, the CDR3 is TGTGCCAGCAGCGTAGGATCAGGGGGCCTACTTAACACTGAAGCTTTCTTT. The complete variable domain, with remaining parts taken from reference TRBV9 and TRBJ1-1, reads DSGVTQTPKHLITATGQRVTLRCSPRSGDLSVYWYQQSLDQGLQFLIQYYNGEERAKGNILERFSAQQFPDLHSELNLSSLELGDSALYFCASSVGSGGLLNTEAFFGQGTRLTVV.

This sequence joins TRBV2 and TRBJ1-3; D is perhaps TRBD1 (5 bases). The ends were cut back, 4 bases at V and 4 bases at J, with 11 bases in the middle. This CDR3 has 14 residues. Germline lookup yields CDR1 SNHLY and CDR2 FYNNEI. CDR3 in amino acids: CASSADRLGNTIYF. DNA of the CDR3: TGTGCCAGCAGTGCTGACAGATTGGGAAACACCATATATTTT.

The gene calls are TRBV18 and TRBJ1-5; unclear D gene. V was trimmed by 1 base and J by 6 bases, leaving 13 bases between them. Germline V CDR1 and CDR2: KGHSH, LQKENI. There are 15 residues in the CDR3. The CDR3 DNA reads TGTGCCAGCTCACCACTGGCCGGGGATATTCAGCCCCAGCATTTT. It codes for CASSPLAGDIQPQHF.

The chain has TRBV19 and TRBJ2-7; 10 bases align to TRBD2. The CDR3 spans 15 residues. V dropped 2 bases and J dropped 3; count of bases not matched to a gene: 4. Germline loops: CDR1 LNHDA, CDR2 SQIVND (reference sequence). CDR3 nucleotide sequence: TGTGCCAGTAGTATAAGCGGGAGGGCCGGCTACGAGCAGTACTTC. As protein: CASSISGRAGYEQYF.

J is TRBJ1-2 and V is TRBV4-2, with a tentative D call TRBD1 (5 bases). CDR1 and CDR2 from the germline V gene are LGHNA and YNFKEQ. Trimming took 0 bases from V and 8 from J, leaving 19 bases between them. The CDR3 extends over 16 amino acids. CDR3 in DNA: TGTGCCAGCAGCCAAGATGGGGCAGGCTCTCGACTCGGCTACACCTTC. This sequence encodes CASSQDGAGSRLGYTF.

The rearrangement uses TRBV4-1 and TRBJ1-2; 9 bases map to TRBD1. The CDR3 sequence is 14 residues long. Trimming took 1 base from V and 6 from J; bases not matched to a gene: 3. Germline CDR1 is MGHRA and CDR2 is YSYEKL. In DNA form, the CDR3 reads TGCGCCAGCAGCCAAGTTGGACAGGGGAATGGCTACACCTTC. It translates to CASSQVGQGNGYTF.

The chain is built from TRBV7-2 and TRBJ2-3; perhaps TRBD2 as D (6 bases). The CDR3 covers 14 residues. Per the germline V gene, CDR1 is SGHTA and CDR2 is FQGNSA. With 5 bases removed from V and 0 bases from J, the gap between germline ends came to 9 bases. CDR3 sequence: CASSPGGSTDTQYF. The CDR3 bases are TGTGCCAGCAGCCCCGGGGGTAGCACAGATACGCAGTATTTT.

This rearrangement joins TRBV7-2 to TRBJ2-1, with 7 bases that match TRBD2. Germline-derived CDR1 and CDR2 are SGHTA and FQGNSA. Unmatched junction bases numbered 7, after V lost 2 bases and J lost 0 bases. This CDR3 has 17 residues. In DNA, the CDR3 is TGTGCCAGCAGCTTAAGTCCAGCGGGGAGCTCCTACAATGAGCAGTTCTTC. As protein: CASSLSPAGSSYNEQFF.

This clone has just one count. The chain carries TRBV15 and TRBJ2-1, with unresolved D. This CDR3 comprises 13 residues. Trimming took 1 base from V and 12 from J, leaving 13 bases between them. The germline V gene has CDR1 LNHNV and CDR2 YYDKDF (reference sequence). CDR3 region: CATSRGLIVGQFF. CDR3 coding DNA: TGTGCCACCAGCAGAGGGCTGATAGTGGGGCAGTTCTTC. Drawing the rest from reference TRBV15 and TRBJ2-1, the complete variable domain is DAMVIQNPRYQVTQFGKPVTLSCSQTLNHNVMYWYQQKSSQAPKLLFHYYDKDFNNEADTPDNFQSRRPNTSFCFLDIRSPGLGDTAMYLCATSRGLIVGQFFGPGTRLTVL.

The chain couples TRBV3-1 (or the pseudogene TRBV3-2) to TRBJ1-1; D call uncertain. The CDR3 totals 13 residues. Trimming pared 1 base from V and 3 bases from J, leaving 6 bases between. Germline loops: CDR1 LGHDT, CDR2 YNNKEL (reference sequence). CDR3 amino acids: CASSQVWDTEAFF. CDR3 in DNA: TGTGCCAGCAGCCAAGTATGGGACACTGAAGCTTTCTTT.

The chain joins TRBV19 to TRBJ2-7; D gene unclear. The CDR3 is 18 residues long. Trimming removed 3 bases at V and 2 bases at J, with 23 bases between. Germline CDR1 is LNHDA and CDR2 is SQIVND (reference sequence). This chain's CDR3 is CASSISLLTPLPPYEQYF. CDR3 sequence (DNA): TGTGCCAGTAGTATTTCCCTACTGACACCTTTACCTCCCTACGAGCAGTACTTC. Full variable domain (rest looked up from reference TRBV19 and TRBJ2-7): DGGITQSPKYLFRKEGQNVTLSCEQNLNHDAMYWYRQDPGQGLRLIYYSQIVNDFQKGDIAEGYSVSREKKESFPLTVTSAQKNPTAFYLCASSISLLTPLPPYEQYFGPGTRLTVT.

This chain links TRBV27 with TRBJ1-3; no definite D call. The V end was cut by 6 bases, the J end by 1 base, with 10 bases between. The CDR3 covers 14 residues. Germline V gives CDR1 MNHEY, CDR2 SMNVEV (reference sequence). CDR3 loop: CASSRAGSGNTIYF. CDR3 in DNA: TGTGCCAGCAGCCGCGCGGGATCTGGAAACACCATATATTTT.

V usage is TRBV5-1 and J usage is TRBJ2-7, with 12 bases fitting TRBD2. Germline V gene sequence: CDR1 SGHRS, CDR2 YFSETQ. CDR3 length: 15 residues. V was pared by 4 bases and J by 4 bases, with 6 bases of the junction left unmatched. CDR3 bases: TGCGCCAGCAGCATTACTAGCGGGGGGTCGTACGAGCAGTACTTC. Translated, it gives CASSITSGGSYEQYF.

V gene TRBV9 combines with J gene TRBJ2-7; D is unresolved. Looked up from germline, CDR1 is SGDLS and CDR2 is YYNGEE. The ends were cut back, 0 bases at V and 0 bases at J, with 7 bases in the middle. The CDR3 totals 14 residues. The CDR3 protein is CASSVGDSSYEQYF. The CDR3 DNA reads as TGTGCCAGCAGCGTAGGTGATAGCTCCTACGAGCAGTACTTC.

The J gene is TRBJ2-7, the V gene TRBV7-9; TRBD1 matches at 9 bases. The CDR3 is 14 amino acids. CDR1 SEHNR and CDR2 FQNEAQ come from the germline V gene (reference sequence). V lost 6 bases to trimming and J lost 5 bases; unmatched junction nucleotides: 8. CDR3 DNA: TGTGCCAGCAGTAACAGGGGGCTTTACCACGAGCAGTACTTC. Its protein product is CASSNRGLYHEQYF.

The table lists this clone with a few counts. The chain links TRBV30 to TRBJ1-5, with 9 positions matching TRBD1. CDR3 length: 14 residues. Germline values: CDR1 GTSNPN, CDR2 SVGIG (reference sequence). The V gene end was trimmed by 2 bases and the J gene end by 7 bases; junction bases not matched to a gene: 6. CDR3 loop: CAWSFGTGSQPQHF. The CDR3, as DNA: TGTGCCTGGAGTTTTGGGACAGGGAGCCAGCCCCAGCATTTT.

The chain has TRBV9 and TRBJ1-2; the D gene is possibly TRBD1 (6 bases). The germline V and J ends were trimmed by 4 bases and 4 bases, with 11 bases remaining between them. Germline V CDR1 and CDR2: SGDLS, YYNGEE. This CDR3 is built from 13 residues. This chain's CDR3 is CASSPEGVYGYTF. The CDR3 coding sequence is TGTGCCAGCAGCCCAGAGGGGGTCTATGGCTACACCTTC.

The chain has TRBV21-1 and TRBJ2-7; the table's D call of TRBD1 was not tested on the DNA. TRBV21-1 is marked as a pseudogene. The CDR3 totals 21 residues. CDR3 sequence: CASSKSRRPGREKGGVGEQYF. CDR3 nucleotides: TGTGCCAGCAGCAAAAGTCGACGGCCAGGCAGGGAAAAAGGGGGAGTTGGCGAGCAGTACTTC.

V usage is TRBV18 and J usage is TRBJ1-4; TRBD1 might be the D (5 bases). There are 15 residues in the CDR3. Germline V lookup: CDR1 KGHSH, CDR2 LQKENI. V was shortened by 3 bases and J by 8 bases, with 16 bases between the two germline ends. The DNA of the CDR3 is TGTGCCAGCTCACCCAAACCCGGGACTATCGAAAAACTGTTTTTT. Protein: CASSPKPGTIEKLFF.

The chain employs TRBV9 and TRBJ1-1; D remains ambiguous. Germline V gives CDR1 SGDLS, CDR2 YYNGEE. The CDR3 runs to 13 residues. The germline V and J ends were trimmed by 0 bases and 5 bases, with 8 bases remaining between them. The DNA of the CDR3 is TGTGCCAGCAGCGTAGCGATGGGGACTGAAGCTTTCTTT. Protein sequence: CASSVAMGTEAFF.

The chain carries TRBV9 and TRBJ1-1, with 10 bases that match TRBD1. Germline V gene lookup returns CDR1 SGDLS and CDR2 YYNGEE. With V trimmed by 3 bases and J by 4 bases, 0 bases remained unmatched. The CDR3 has 13 amino acids. CDR3 in amino acids: CASSGTGGTEAFF. The CDR3 nucleotides read TGTGCCAGCAGCGGGACAGGGGGCACTGAAGCTTTCTTT.

This clone was recorded once. V and J are TRBV10-3 and TRBJ1-2; perhaps TRBD1 as D (6 bases). Deletions cut 6 bases from V and 1 base from J, with 18 bases between. The CDR3 covers 16 residues. Germline assignment: CDR1 ENHRY and CDR2 SYGVKD. CDR3 amino acids: CAISRDNRKHNYGYTF. For the CDR3, the DNA is TGTGCCATCAGCCGGGACAATCGCAAACATAACTATGGCTACACCTTC.